The TCR beta chain under discussion was sequenced for a study of cytomegalovirus exposure and HLA in healthy donors. Across the whole study: HLA-typed donors contributed some 87 million unique TCRs, which were held in an early data release. Study conclusions and caveats: When presence/absence was analysed, sequencing depth was taken to be roughly uniform across donors.

As for this clone: Its antigen is unknown. Given the absence of the conserved phenylalanine or tryptophan at the CDR3 end, a read error is likely.

Germline assignment: CDR1 LNHDA and CDR2 SQIVND (reference sequence). Trimming left V 6 bases short and J 7 bases short, with 12 bases between. CDR3 size: 12 residues. Amplification used 60 Vbeta primers and 13 Jbeta primers. Assay: immunoSEQ multiplex PCR; the TCRdb copy retains only in-frame clones and omits some. Of 150,000 to 180,000 clones detected, roughly 85% appear once; the ten largest clones hold 2% to 2.5%. The TCR was taken from a woman between 18 and 30 years old in good health and CMV-seronegative. The chain has TRBV19 and TRBJ1-2, with D possibly matching TRBD1 (5 bases). Sequencing was done on a sample of PBMCs. CDR3 sequence (DNA): TGTGCCAGTAGGTCCAGGGAAGGTGGCTACACCCTC. Its translation: CASRSREGGYTL.